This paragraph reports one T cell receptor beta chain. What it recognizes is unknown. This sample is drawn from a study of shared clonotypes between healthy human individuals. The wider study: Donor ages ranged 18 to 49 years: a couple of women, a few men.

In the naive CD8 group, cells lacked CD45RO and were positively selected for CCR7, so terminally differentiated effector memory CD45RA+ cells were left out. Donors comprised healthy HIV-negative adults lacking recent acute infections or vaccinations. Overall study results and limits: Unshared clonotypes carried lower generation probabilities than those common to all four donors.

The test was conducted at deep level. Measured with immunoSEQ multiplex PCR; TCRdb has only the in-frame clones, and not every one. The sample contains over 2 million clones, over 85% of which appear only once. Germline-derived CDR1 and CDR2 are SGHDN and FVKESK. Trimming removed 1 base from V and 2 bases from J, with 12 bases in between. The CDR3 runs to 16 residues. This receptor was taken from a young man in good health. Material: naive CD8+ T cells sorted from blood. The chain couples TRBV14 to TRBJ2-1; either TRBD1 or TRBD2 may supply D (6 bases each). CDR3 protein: CASSQVGGTPYNEQFF. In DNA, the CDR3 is TGTGCCAGCAGCCAAGTGGGGGGCACTCCCTACAATGAGCAGTTCTTC.